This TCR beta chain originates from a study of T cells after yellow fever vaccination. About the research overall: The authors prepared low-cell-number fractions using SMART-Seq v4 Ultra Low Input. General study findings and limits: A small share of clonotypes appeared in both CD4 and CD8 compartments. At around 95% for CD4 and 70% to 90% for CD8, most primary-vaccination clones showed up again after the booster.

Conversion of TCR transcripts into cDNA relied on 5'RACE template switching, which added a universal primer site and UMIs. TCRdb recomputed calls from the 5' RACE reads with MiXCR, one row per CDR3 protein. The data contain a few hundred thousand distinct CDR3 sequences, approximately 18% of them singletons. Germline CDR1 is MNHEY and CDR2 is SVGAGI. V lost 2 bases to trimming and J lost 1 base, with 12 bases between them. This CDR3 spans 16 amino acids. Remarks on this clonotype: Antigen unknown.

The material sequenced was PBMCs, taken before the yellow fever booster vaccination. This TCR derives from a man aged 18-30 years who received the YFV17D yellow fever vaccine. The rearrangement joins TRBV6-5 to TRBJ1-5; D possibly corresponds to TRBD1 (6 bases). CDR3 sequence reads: CASSYRGGGSNQPQHF. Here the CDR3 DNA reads TGTGCCAGCAGTTACCGTGGAGGGGGAAGCAATCAGCCCCAGCATTTT.